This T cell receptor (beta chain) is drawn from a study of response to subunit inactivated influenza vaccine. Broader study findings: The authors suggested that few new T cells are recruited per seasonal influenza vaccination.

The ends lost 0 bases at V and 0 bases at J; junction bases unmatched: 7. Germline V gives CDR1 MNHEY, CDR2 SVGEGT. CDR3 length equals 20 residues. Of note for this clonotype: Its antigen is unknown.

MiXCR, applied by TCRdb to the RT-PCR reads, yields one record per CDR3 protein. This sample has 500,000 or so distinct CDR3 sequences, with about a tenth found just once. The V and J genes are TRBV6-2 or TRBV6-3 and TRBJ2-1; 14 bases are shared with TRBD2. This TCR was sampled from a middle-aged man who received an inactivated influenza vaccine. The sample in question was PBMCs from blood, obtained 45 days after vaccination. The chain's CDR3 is CASSYSVTGTSGSSYNEQFF. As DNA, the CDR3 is TGTGCCAGCAGTTACTCGGTAACCGGGACTAGCGGGAGCTCCTACAATGAGCAGTTCTTC.